This passage covers 19 T cell receptor beta chains from one sample sequenced in a study of T-cell memory formation after mild COVID-19. One entry per CDR3 protein, called by TCRdb with MiXCR from the 5' RACE reads. The sample yields hundreds of thousands of distinct CDR3 sequences, roughly 22% seen once. Material: PBMCs or a T cell subset sorted from them (not recorded which). The receptor source for this set is an adult woman who had mild COVID-19 (a few samples of this study predate the infection). Cell type and time point are not known.

The table lists this clonotype with a few counts. This chain uses TRBV7-3 with TRBJ2-2, with TRBD2 matching over 15 bases. Germline trimming cut 5 bases from V and 6 bases from J; bases unmatched to any gene: 7. In germline, CDR1 is SGHTA, CDR2 FQGTGA. This CDR3 has 17 amino acids. CDR3: CASSLSGLAGGPGELFF. In DNA, the CDR3 is TGTGCCAGCAGCCTCTCCGGACTAGCGGGGGGGCCCGGGGAGCTGTTTTTT.

This clonotype was seen repeatedly, ten times or more. The V call is TRBV9, the J call TRBJ2-1; a possible D gene is TRBD2 (7 bases). Trimming removed 0 bases from V and 7 bases from J, with 14 bases in between. Germline values: CDR1 SGDLS, CDR2 YYNGEE. The CDR3 runs 15 residues. The CDR3 coding sequence is TGTGCCAGCAGCGTAGATGGGGGGGCTGGAAATGAGCAGTTCTTC. Translated, it gives CASSVDGGAGNEQFF.

This clonotype turned up a few times. V gene TRBV5-1 combines with J gene TRBJ2-3; 14 bases are shared with TRBD2. Germline CDR1 is SGHRS and CDR2 is YFSETQ. The CDR3 extends over 16 amino acids. The V gene end was trimmed by 4 bases and the J gene end by 6 bases; junction bases not matched to a gene: 7. The CDR3 protein is CASSRGLAGEVDTQYF. The CDR3 coding sequence is TGCGCCAGCAGCCGGGGACTAGCGGGAGAGGTGGATACGCAGTATTTT.

This chain links TRBV20-1 with TRBJ2-7; 10 bases match TRBD1. The germline V gene encodes CDR1 DFQATT and CDR2 SNEGSKA (reference sequence). This CDR3 spans 14 amino acids. Trimming at V came to 2 bases and at J to 2 bases, leaving 3 bases not matched to a gene. The CDR3 DNA is TGCAGTGCTAGACCGGACAGGGGGACCTACGAGCAGTACTTC. Its protein is CSARPDRGTYEQYF.

Many counts were recorded for this clonotype. The chain joins TRBV5-1 to TRBJ2-1, with D perhaps TRBD2 (5 bases). The CDR3 has 16 amino acids. The germline V gene encodes CDR1 SGHRS and CDR2 YFSETQ. Trimming pared 9 bases from V and 0 bases from J, leaving 19 bases between. The CDR3: CATRLSGDSSYNEQFF. The CDR3 DNA reads as TGCGCCACCCGACTAAGCGGCGATAGCTCCTACAATGAGCAGTTCTTC. The full variable domain, its missing parts supplied by reference TRBV5-1 and TRBJ2-1, is KAGVTQTPRYLIKTRGQQVTLSCSPISGHRSVSWYQQTPGQGLQFLFEYFSETQRNKGNFPGRFSGRQFSNSRSEMNVSTLELGDSALYLCATRLSGDSSYNEQFFGPGTRLTVL.

The CDR3 nucleotides are TGTGCCTGGACCCGACAGGGCCTCTCCTACGAGCAGTACTTC. This codes for CAWTRQGLSYEQYF. This chain joins TRBV30 and TRBJ2-7, with 7 positions matching TRBD1. V lost 4 bases to trimming and J lost 0 bases; unmatched junction nucleotides: 6. CDR1 is GTSNPN, CDR2 SVGIG, per germline (reference sequence). There are 14 residues in the CDR3.

This clonotype was picked up a small number of times. The chain is built from TRBV6-5 and TRBJ2-7; 9 bases match TRBD2. Losses at the gene ends were 5 bases for V and 2 bases for J; bases not matched to a gene: 7. There are 15 residues in the CDR3. In germline, CDR1 is MNHEY, CDR2 SVGAGI. In DNA, the CDR3 is TGTGCCAGCAGTCCCCCGGGACTAGCCCCCTACGAGCAGTACTTC. Its protein product is CASSPPGLAPYEQYF.

In its sample, this clonotype was seen a few times. This chain connects TRBV7-2 to TRBJ2-7; 7 bases are a match to TRBD2. The CDR3 sequence is 15 residues long. CDR1 is SGHTA and CDR2 is FQGNSA in the germline V gene. After removal of 2 bases from V and 3 bases from J, the junction contained 7 bases not matched to a gene. The CDR3: CASSLYVREFYEQYF. CDR3 in DNA: TGTGCCAGCAGCTTATATGTGCGGGAGTTCTACGAGCAGTACTTC.

The chain employs TRBV7-3 and TRBJ2-5, with no clear D. CDR3 length equals 13 residues. With 4 bases removed from V and 5 bases from J, the gap between germline ends came to 11 bases. Germline lookup yields CDR1 SGHTA and CDR2 FQGTGA. CDR3 nucleotides: TGTGCCAGCAGCTCCTCGGCGAAGGAGACCCAGTACTTC. Protein sequence: CASSSSAKETQYF.

This clonotype was detected only a few times. The gene calls are TRBV9 and TRBJ2-1; D is undetermined. Germline V lookup: CDR1 SGDLS, CDR2 YYNGEE. The CDR3 runs 18 residues. V lost 0 bases to trimming and J lost 4 bases, with 20 bases between them. The CDR3 sequence is CASSVGKGTTNYYNEQFF. CDR3 sequence (DNA): TGTGCCAGCAGCGTAGGTAAGGGTACCACGAATTATTACAATGAGCAGTTCTTC.

The chain is built from TRBV15 and TRBJ2-5; D might be TRBD2 (5 bases). V dropped 1 base and J dropped 4 bases, with 13 bases sitting between them. The V gene's germline CDR1 is LNHNV and CDR2 YYDKDF (reference sequence). The length of the CDR3 is 15 residues. CDR3 bases: TGTGCCACCAGCAGAGGATATGGTCGGGGAGAGACCCAGTACTTC. Protein sequence: CATSRGYGRGETQYF.

This clonotype was picked up a small number of times. The J gene is TRBJ1-2, the V gene TRBV6-1; 11 nucleotides agree with TRBD1. Germline values: CDR1 MNHNS, CDR2 SASEGT. The CDR3 is 17 residues long. V shed 1 base and J 5 bases; nucleotides not matched to a gene: 9. CDR3 sequence reads: CASSEVGLGTGGYGYTF. The CDR3 nucleotides are TGTGCCAGCAGTGAAGTGGGACTCGGGACAGGGGGTTATGGCTACACCTTC.

This clonotype was seen a handful of times. This rearrangement joins TRBV5-1 to TRBJ2-3; D might be TRBD1 or TRBD2, each matching 5 bases. V was trimmed by 0 bases and J by 4 bases, leaving 9 bases between them. Per germline, CDR1 SGHRS and CDR2 YFSETQ. This CDR3 contains 14 residues. For the CDR3, the DNA is TGCGCCAGCAGCTTGGAGTGGGACCCAGATACGCAGTATTTT. Translation gives CASSLEWDPDTQYF.

In DNA form, the CDR3 reads TGCAGTGCTAGAGATTGGGCTAGCGGGGGATCCTACAATGAGCAGTTCTTC. Its protein product is CSARDWASGGSYNEQFF. This chain uses TRBV20-1 with TRBJ2-1; TRBD2 aligns across 10 bases. This CDR3 has 17 amino acids. The germline V gene encodes CDR1 DFQATT and CDR2 SNEGSKA (reference sequence). V lost 0 bases and J lost 1; bases outside the gene matches: 6.

This chain connects TRBV3-1 to TRBJ2-5; 8 nucleotides match TRBD2. Trimming cost V 6 bases and J 2 bases; bases outside gene matches: 11. The length of the CDR3 is 16 residues. Germline V lookup: CDR1 LGHDT, CDR2 YNNKEL (reference sequence). For the CDR3, the DNA is TGTGCCAGCAGACAACAGACGCGGGGGGAGCAAGAGACCCAGTACTTC. It is translated as CASRQQTRGEQETQYF.

This clonotype was detected only a few times. This sequence joins TRBV29-1 and TRBJ2-7, with 8 bases that match TRBD1. Germline CDR1 is SQVTM and CDR2 is ANQGSEA. Trimming cost V 6 bases and J 0 bases; bases outside gene matches: 4. The CDR3 runs to 13 residues. The CDR3 reads CSVRTGSSYEQYF. The DNA for the CDR3 is TGCAGCGTACGGACAGGGAGCTCCTACGAGCAGTACTTC.

In its sample, this clonotype was seen many times. The genes are TRBV4-1 and TRBJ1-6, with a possible D match to TRBD1 (5 bases). This CDR3 region has 16 residues. The ends were cut back, 0 bases at V and 4 bases at J, with 10 bases in the middle. Germline V gives CDR1 MGHRA, CDR2 YSYEKL. The chain's CDR3 is CASSQERDGYNSPLHF. The CDR3 region has the DNA TGCGCCAGCAGCCAAGAACGGGACGGATATAATTCACCCCTCCACTTT.

This clonotype was observed a handful of times. The V gene is TRBV6-4, the J gene TRBJ2-2, with D perhaps TRBD1 (5 bases). The germline V gene encodes CDR1 MRHNA and CDR2 SNTAGT. This CDR3 comprises 14 residues. Between the trimmed V and J ends, which lost 4 bases and 5 bases, there was a span of 11 bases. CDR3 in DNA: TGTGCCAGCAGTGGGTCCCCAGGGACCGGGGAGCTGTTTTTT. The encoded protein is CASSGSPGTGELFF.

In this sample, this clonotype turned up a few times. J is TRBJ2-3 and V is TRBV7-8; possible D gene TRBD2, 5 bases. The CDR3 contains 15 residues. The germline V gene encodes CDR1 SGHVS and CDR2 FQNEAQ. Trimming removed 2 bases at V and 4 bases at J, with 13 bases between. CDR3 in DNA: TGTGCCAGCAGCTTAAGCCTAGCCAGCTCAGATACGCAGTATTTT. It specifies CASSLSLASSDTQYF.